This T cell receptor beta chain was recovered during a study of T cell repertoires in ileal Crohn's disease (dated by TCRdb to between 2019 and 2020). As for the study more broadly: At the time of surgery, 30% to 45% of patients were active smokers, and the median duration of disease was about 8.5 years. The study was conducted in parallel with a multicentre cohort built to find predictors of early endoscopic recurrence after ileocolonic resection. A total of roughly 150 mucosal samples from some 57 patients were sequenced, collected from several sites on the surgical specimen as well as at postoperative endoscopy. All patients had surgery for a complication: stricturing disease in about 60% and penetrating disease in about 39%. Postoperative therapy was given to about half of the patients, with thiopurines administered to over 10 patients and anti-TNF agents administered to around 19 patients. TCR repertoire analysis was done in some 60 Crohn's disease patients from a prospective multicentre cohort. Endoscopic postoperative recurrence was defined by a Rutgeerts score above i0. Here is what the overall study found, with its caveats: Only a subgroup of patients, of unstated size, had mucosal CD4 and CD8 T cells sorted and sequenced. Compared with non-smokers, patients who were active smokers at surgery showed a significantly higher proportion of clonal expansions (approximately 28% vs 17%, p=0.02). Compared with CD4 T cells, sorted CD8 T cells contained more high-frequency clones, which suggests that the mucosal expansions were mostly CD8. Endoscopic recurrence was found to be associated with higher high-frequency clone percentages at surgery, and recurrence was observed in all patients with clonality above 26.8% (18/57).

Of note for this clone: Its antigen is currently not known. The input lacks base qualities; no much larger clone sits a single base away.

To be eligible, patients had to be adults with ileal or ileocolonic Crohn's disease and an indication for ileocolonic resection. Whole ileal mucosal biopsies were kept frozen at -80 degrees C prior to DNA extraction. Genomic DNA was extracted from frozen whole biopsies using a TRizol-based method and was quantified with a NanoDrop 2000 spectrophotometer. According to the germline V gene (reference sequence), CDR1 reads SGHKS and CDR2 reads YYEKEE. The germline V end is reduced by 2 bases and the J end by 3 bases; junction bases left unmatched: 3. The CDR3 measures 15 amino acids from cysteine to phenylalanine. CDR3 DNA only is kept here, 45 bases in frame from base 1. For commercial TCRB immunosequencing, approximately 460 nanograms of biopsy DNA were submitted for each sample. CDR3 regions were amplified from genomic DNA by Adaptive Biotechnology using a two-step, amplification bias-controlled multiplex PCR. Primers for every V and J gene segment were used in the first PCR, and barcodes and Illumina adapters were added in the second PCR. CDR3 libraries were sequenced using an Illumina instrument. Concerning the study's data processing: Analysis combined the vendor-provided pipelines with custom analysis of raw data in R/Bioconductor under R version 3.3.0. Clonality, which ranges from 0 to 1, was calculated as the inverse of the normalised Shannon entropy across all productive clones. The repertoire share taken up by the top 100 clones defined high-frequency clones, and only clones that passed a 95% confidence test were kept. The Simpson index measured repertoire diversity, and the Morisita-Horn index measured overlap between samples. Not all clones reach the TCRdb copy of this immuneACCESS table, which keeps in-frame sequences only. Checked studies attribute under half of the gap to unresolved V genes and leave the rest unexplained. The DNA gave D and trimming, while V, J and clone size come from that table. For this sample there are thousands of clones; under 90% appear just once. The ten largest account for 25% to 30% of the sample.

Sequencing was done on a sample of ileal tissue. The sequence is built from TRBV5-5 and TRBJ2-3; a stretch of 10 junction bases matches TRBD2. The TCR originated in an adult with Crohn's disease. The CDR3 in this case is CASSLAGGPTDTQYF. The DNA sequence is TGTGCCAGCAGCTTAGCGGGGGGGCCGACAGATACGCAGTATTTT.